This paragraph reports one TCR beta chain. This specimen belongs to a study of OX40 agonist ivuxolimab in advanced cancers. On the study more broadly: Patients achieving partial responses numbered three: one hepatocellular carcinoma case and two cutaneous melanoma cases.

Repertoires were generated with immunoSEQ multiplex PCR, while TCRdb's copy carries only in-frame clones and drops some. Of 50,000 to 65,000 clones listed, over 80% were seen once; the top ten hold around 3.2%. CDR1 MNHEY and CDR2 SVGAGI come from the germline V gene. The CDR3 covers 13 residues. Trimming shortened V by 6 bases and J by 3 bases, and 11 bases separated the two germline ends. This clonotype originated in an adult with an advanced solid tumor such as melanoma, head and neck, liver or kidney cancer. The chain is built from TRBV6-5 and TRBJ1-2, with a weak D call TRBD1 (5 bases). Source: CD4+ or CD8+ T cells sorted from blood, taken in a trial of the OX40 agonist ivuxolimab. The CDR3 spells CASRLQEDYGYTF. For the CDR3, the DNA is TGTGCCAGCAGGTTACAGGAAGACTATGGCTACACCTTC.